One and the same sample provided the 29 T cell receptor beta chains below, sequenced in a study of cytomegalovirus exposure and HLA in healthy donors. The PCR made use of 60 Vbeta and 13 Jbeta primers. TCRdb's copy holds only in-frame clones and misses some; the assay was immunoSEQ multiplex PCR. The sample carries some 95,000 clones, 55% to 80% recorded once. The source material was PBMCs. These receptors all come from a female donor in good health and CMV-seronegative.

The gene calls are TRBV6-6 and TRBJ1-1; 7 nucleotides align to TRBD1. This CDR3 contains 14 residues. Germline CDR1 and CDR2: MNHNY and SVGAGI (reference sequence). V lost 4 bases and J lost 5; bases outside the gene matches: 7. In DNA form, the CDR3 reads TGTGCCAGCAGTTCACCGGGCAGGGGGACTGAAGCTTTCTTT. Amino acids: CASSSPGRGTEAFF.

This chain connects TRBV28 to TRBJ2-3, with TRBD1 matching 7 bases. The germline gives CDR1 MDHEN, CDR2 SYDVKM. This CDR3 comprises 15 residues. J lost 1 base, V lost 2 bases, and 3 bases had no gene match. For the CDR3, the DNA is TGTGCCAGCAGTTTAGACAGGGTCGGCACAGATACGCAGTATTTT. Translating gives CASSLDRVGTDTQYF.

The rearrangement joins TRBV19 to TRBJ2-6, with unresolved D. The CDR3 extends over 14 amino acids. V gave up 10 bases and J gave up 4 bases, with 14 bases separating them. Germline V gene lookup returns CDR1 LNHDA and CDR2 SQIVND (reference sequence). The CDR3 here is CATRVFLGANVLTF. CDR3 nucleotides: TGTGCCACCCGGGTGTTTCTCGGGGCCAACGTCCTGACTTTC.

The chain couples TRBV7-9 to TRBJ1-1; possibly TRBD1 for D (6 bases). Germline lookup yields CDR1 SEHNR and CDR2 FQNEAQ (reference sequence). V lost 5 bases and J 5 bases, leaving 21 bases between the germline ends. The CDR3 loop spans 16 amino acids. CDR3 sequence (DNA): TGTGCCAGCAGCACCGCCCGGGGGGCATGGGAAACTGAAGCTTTCTTT. It yields the protein CASSTARGAWETEAFF.

The table lists this clone with a count of one. The genes are TRBV27 and TRBJ2-3, with TRBD2 identical over 13 bases. From germline, CDR1 is MNHEY and CDR2 SMNVEV (reference sequence). The CDR3 sequence is 17 residues long. With 4 bases clipped from V and 3 bases from J, the junction kept 7 bases outside the gene matches. CDR3 amino acids: CASSSPPGLAGTDTQYF. CDR3 DNA sequence: TGTGCCAGCAGTTCCCCACCGGGACTAGCGGGGACAGATACGCAGTATTTT.

This clone has just one count. The V and J genes are TRBV10-3 and TRBJ1-2, with unresolved D. Trimming shortened V by 10 bases and J by 8 bases, and 17 bases separated the two germline ends. The CDR3 extends over 12 amino acids. The V gene's germline CDR1 is ENHRY and CDR2 SYGVKD. The CDR3 sequence is CATPSGGKGYTF. The CDR3, as DNA: TGTGCCACCCCCTCCGGAGGAAAGGGCTACACCTTC.

The V and J genes are TRBV27 and TRBJ2-7; possibly TRBD2 for D (6 bases). The length of the CDR3 is 14 residues. Germline assignment: CDR1 MNHEY and CDR2 SMNVEV (reference sequence). The V and J ends lost 2 bases and 2 bases respectively, with 10 bases between them. CDR3 nucleotides: TGTGCCAGCAGTTTACGGGCGGGAACCTACGAGCAGTACTTC. It codes for CASSLRAGTYEQYF.

This clone appeared a few times. The rearrangement links TRBV7-2 to TRBJ1-1; D is unresolved. The CDR3 covers 14 residues. V was shortened by 2 bases and J by 3 bases, with 10 bases between the two germline ends. The germline V gene encodes CDR1 SGHTA and CDR2 FQGNSA. CDR3 region: CASSLSIVYTEAFF. DNA of the CDR3: TGTGCCAGCAGCTTAAGTATAGTCTACACTGAAGCTTTCTTT.

The chain employs TRBV7-9 and TRBJ1-5; 7 positions match TRBD1. J was trimmed by 4 bases and V by 5 bases; bases with no gene match: 5. This CDR3 is built from 14 residues. The germline V gene has CDR1 SEHNR and CDR2 FQNEAQ (reference sequence). This chain's CDR3 is CASSPGQENQPQHF. In nucleotides, the CDR3 is TGTGCCAGCAGCCCCGGACAGGAAAATCAGCCCCAGCATTTT.

CDR3 residues: CASSQEISWGGQYF. The CDR3 DNA reads as TGCGCCAGCAGCCAAGAAATCAGCTGGGGGGGACAGTACTTC. The V gene is TRBV4-1, the J gene TRBJ2-7; 7 nucleotides line up with TRBD2. This CDR3 has 14 residues. Trimming removed 0 bases from V and 10 bases from J; junction bases left unmatched: 9. Germline V gives CDR1 MGHRA, CDR2 YSYEKL.

The chain uses TRBV7-9 and TRBJ2-3; 8 positions agree with TRBD2. The CDR3 has 16 amino acids. V trimming: 5 bases; J trimming: 7 bases; junction bases outside the gene matches: 14. Germline assignment: CDR1 SEHNR and CDR2 FQNEAQ (reference sequence). DNA of the CDR3: TGTGCCAGCAGCGGAACGACTAGCGTTCCTTTGAATACGCAGTATTTT. It codes for CASSGTTSVPLNTQYF.

This chain joins TRBV19 and TRBJ2-7; 7 nucleotides agree with TRBD2. CDR3 length: 17 amino acids. With 3 bases clipped from V and 0 bases from J, the junction kept 11 bases outside the gene matches. The germline gives CDR1 LNHDA, CDR2 SQIVND (reference sequence). The CDR3, as DNA: TGTGCCAGTAGTATCGGGAGGAGTAGCGGGTTCTCCTACGAGCAGTACTTC. Residues: CASSIGRSSGFSYEQYF.

V usage is TRBV2 and J usage is TRBJ2-6; D not resolved. CDR3 length: 17 amino acids. The V gene's germline CDR1 is SNHLY and CDR2 FYNNEI. V was pared by 6 bases and J by 1 base, with 16 bases between. CDR3 residues: CASRGLLGKSGANVLTF. The CDR3 coding sequence is TGTGCCAGCAGGGGCCTCCTGGGCAAATCTGGGGCCAACGTCCTGACTTTC.

J is TRBJ2-3 and V is TRBV9; D may be TRBD2 (6 bases). The CDR3 consists of 13 residues. Trimming pared 0 bases from V and 4 bases from J, leaving 6 bases between. Germline CDR1 SGDLS, CDR2 YYNGEE. DNA of the CDR3: TGTGCCAGCAGCGTAGCGGGAGCAGATACGCAGTATTTT. Protein sequence: CASSVAGADTQYF.

The chain uses TRBV5-1 and TRBJ1-1; no definite D call. This CDR3 is 15 amino acids long. The ends were cut back, 0 bases at V and 3 bases at J, with 12 bases in the middle. Germline CDR1 and CDR2: SGHRS and YFSETQ. The CDR3 coding sequence is TGCGCCAGCAGCTTGGCCCCGGGGTACGACACTGAAGCTTTCTTT. Protein: CASSLAPGYDTEAFF.

In this sample, this clone turned up once. This chain's CDR3 is CASSSSGTGGRNEQFF. In DNA, the CDR3 is TGTGCCAGCAGTAGCTCCGGGACAGGGGGCCGCAATGAGCAGTTCTTC. The chain employs TRBV25-1 and TRBJ2-1, with 12 bases fitting TRBD1. Unmatched junction bases numbered 8, after V lost 5 bases and J lost 6 bases. Germline CDR1 MGHDK, CDR2 SYGVNS. The CDR3 is 16 amino acids.

This CDR3 is CASSQQGITGELFF. CDR3 bases: TGTGCCAGCAGCCAACAGGGGATCACCGGGGAGCTGTTTTTT. The chain joins TRBV28 to TRBJ2-2, with 7 bases matching TRBD1. Per the germline V gene, CDR1 is MDHEN and CDR2 is SYDVKM. V lost 6 bases to trimming and J lost 4 bases; unmatched junction nucleotides: 5. This CDR3 comprises 14 residues.

On this clone: A read error may account for a junction end that differs from germline. This chain joins TRBV7-9 and TRBJ2-1; 7 bases line up with TRBD2. The CDR3 totals 15 residues. The germline V gene has CDR1 SEHNR and CDR2 FQNEAQ (reference sequence). The chain's CDR3 is CASSLISSGSHQELF. The CDR3 DNA is TGTGCCAGCAGCTTAATTTCTAGCGGATCCCACCAGGAGCTCTTC.

V and J are TRBV4-1 and TRBJ1-1, with D possibly TRBD1 on 5 matching bases. CDR1 and CDR2 from the germline V gene are MGHRA and YSYEKL. This CDR3 is 16 amino acids long. Trimming took off 4 bases at V and 1 base at J, with 16 bases between the two ends. The CDR3 bases are TGCGCCAGCAGCCCCGCGGGGGGATGGACGAACACTGAAGCTTTCTTT. Translated: CASSPAGGWTNTEAFF.

Turning to this clone: The sample has other DNA sequences that encode this CDR3 too. This chain links TRBV2 with TRBJ2-1, with TRBD2 as a possible D gene (5 bases). CDR1 SNHLY and CDR2 FYNNEI come from the germline V gene. V lost 5 bases to trimming and J lost 0 bases, with 8 bases between them. The CDR3 length is 14 residues. This CDR3 is CASSRDSSYNEQFF. CDR3 bases: TGTGCCAGCAGTCGGGATAGCTCCTACAATGAGCAGTTCTTC. The whole variable domain, filled in from reference TRBV2 and TRBJ2-1, reads EPEVTQTPSHQVTQMGQEVILRCVPISNHLYFYWYRQILGQKVEFLVSFYNNEISEKSEIFDDQFSVERPDGSNFTLKIRSTKLEDSAMYFCASSRDSSYNEQFFGPGTRLTVL.

The J gene is TRBJ1-1, the V gene TRBV25-1; D is possibly TRBD1 (6 bases). From germline, CDR1 is MGHDK and CDR2 SYGVNS. V was trimmed by 6 bases and J by 4 bases, leaving 15 bases between them. The CDR3 sequence is 14 residues long. The CDR3 region has the DNA TGTGCCAGCAGGAGGGGGGGGGAGGCCACTGAAGCTTTCTTT. This translates into CASRRGGEATEAFF.

The chain joins TRBV6-1 to TRBJ1-1; TRBD1 agrees at 7 bases. Trimming took 4 bases from V and 6 from J; bases not matched to a gene: 2. The CDR3 extends over 12 amino acids. CDR1 is MNHNS, CDR2 SASEGT, per germline. CDR3 amino acids: CASSGQGAEAFF. CDR3 coding DNA: TGTGCCAGCAGTGGACAGGGCGCTGAAGCTTTCTTT.

The rearrangement joins TRBV29-1 to TRBJ2-5; tentatively, D is TRBD1 (6 bases). V was clipped by 8 bases and J by 1 base, with 11 bases between them. In germline, CDR1 is SQVTM, CDR2 ANQGSEA. The CDR3 contains 12 residues. As DNA, the CDR3 is TGCAGCTCGTACAGGGTCCAAGAGACCCAGTACTTC. This codes for CSSYRVQETQYF.

This sequence joins TRBV4-1 and TRBJ2-7; 10 bases align to TRBD2. This CDR3 has 13 amino acids. V shed 6 bases and J 5 bases; nucleotides not matched to a gene: 4. The germline V gene encodes CDR1 MGHRA and CDR2 YSYEKL. The CDR3 spells CASRASGRDEQYF. In nucleotides, the CDR3 is TGCGCCAGCAGGGCTAGCGGGAGAGACGAGCAGTACTTC.

The chain couples TRBV7-2 to TRBJ2-6, with D perhaps TRBD1 (5 bases). Germline V gene lookup returns CDR1 SGHTA and CDR2 FQGNSA. Between the trimmed V and J ends, which lost 5 bases and 0 bases, there was a span of 8 bases. The CDR3 runs to 15 residues. This chain's CDR3 is CASSTGYSGANVLTF. CDR3 sequence (DNA): TGTGCCAGCAGCACAGGTTACTCTGGGGCCAACGTCCTGACTTTC.

This chain connects TRBV5-8 to TRBJ2-7; the D gene is possibly TRBD1 (6 bases). The CDR3 spans 14 residues. CDR1 is SGHTS and CDR2 is YDEGEE in the germline V gene. Trimming cost V 4 bases and J 5 bases, with 16 bases left between them. This CDR3 reads CASSLTTGFHEQYF. CDR3 nucleotides: TGTGCCAGCAGCCTAACAACAGGGTTCCACGAGCAGTACTTC.

The V and J genes are TRBV11-2 and TRBJ1-1; 9 positions match TRBD1. Per the germline V gene, CDR1 is SGHAT and CDR2 is FQNNGV. V gave up 6 bases and J gave up 3 bases; unmatched junction bases: 2. CDR3 length: 13 amino acids. The CDR3 sequence: CASRDRGDTEAFF. The CDR3 coding sequence is TGTGCCAGCAGGGACAGGGGAGACACTGAAGCTTTCTTT.

The rearrangement uses TRBV5-1 and TRBJ2-5; TRBD2 matches 13 bases. Trimming removed 4 bases from V and 4 bases from J; junction bases left unmatched: 10. The germline V gene encodes CDR1 SGHRS and CDR2 YFSETQ. The CDR3 consists of 17 residues. CDR3 protein: CASSALGLAGVGETQYF. CDR3 sequence (DNA): TGCGCCAGCAGCGCCTTAGGACTAGCGGGGGTGGGAGAGACCCAGTACTTC.

This clone was seen once. The rearrangement uses TRBV5-4 and TRBJ2-1; D unresolved. V lost 0 bases, J lost 1 base, and 17 bases lay in between. CDR3 size: 18 residues. Germline V gene data show CDR1 as SGHNT and CDR2 as YYREEE (reference sequence). The CDR3: CASSLDSYSRFSYNEQFF. The CDR3 DNA follows: TGTGCCAGCAGCTTGGATTCATACAGTAGGTTTTCCTACAATGAGCAGTTCTTC.